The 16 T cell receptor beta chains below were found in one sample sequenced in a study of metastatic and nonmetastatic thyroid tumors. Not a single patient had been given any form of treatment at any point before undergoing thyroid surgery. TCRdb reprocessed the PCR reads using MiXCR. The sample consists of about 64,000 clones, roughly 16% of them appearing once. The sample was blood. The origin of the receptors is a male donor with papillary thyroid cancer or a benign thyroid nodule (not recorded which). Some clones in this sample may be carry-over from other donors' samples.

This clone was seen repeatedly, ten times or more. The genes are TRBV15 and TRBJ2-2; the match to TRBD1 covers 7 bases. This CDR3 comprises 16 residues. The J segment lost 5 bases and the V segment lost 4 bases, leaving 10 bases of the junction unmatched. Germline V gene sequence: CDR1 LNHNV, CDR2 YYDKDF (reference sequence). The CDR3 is CATSTRSGRGTGELFF. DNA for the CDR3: TGTGCCACCAGCACCCGCTCGGGCAGGGGGACCGGGGAGCTGTTTTTT.

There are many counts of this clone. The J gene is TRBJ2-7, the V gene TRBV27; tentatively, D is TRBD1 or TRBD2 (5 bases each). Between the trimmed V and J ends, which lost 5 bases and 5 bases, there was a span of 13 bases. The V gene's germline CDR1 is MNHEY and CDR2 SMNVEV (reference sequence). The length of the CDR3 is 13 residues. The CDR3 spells CASSRDGLNEQYF. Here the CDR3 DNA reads TGTGCCAGCAGTAGGGACGGTCTAAACGAGCAGTACTTC.

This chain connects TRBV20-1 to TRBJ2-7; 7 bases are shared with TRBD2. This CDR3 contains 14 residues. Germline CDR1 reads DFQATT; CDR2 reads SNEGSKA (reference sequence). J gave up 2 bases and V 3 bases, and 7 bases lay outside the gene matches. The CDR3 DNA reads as TGCAGTGCTAGCCCCCGGGACTACCCCTACGAGCAGTACTTC. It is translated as CSASPRDYPYEQYF.

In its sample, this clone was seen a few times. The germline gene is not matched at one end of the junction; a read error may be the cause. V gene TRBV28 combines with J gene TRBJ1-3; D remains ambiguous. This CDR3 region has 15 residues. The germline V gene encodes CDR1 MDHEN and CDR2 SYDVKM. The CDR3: CASRPAHRAGNAIYF. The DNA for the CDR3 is TGTGCCAGCAGACCTGCCCACCGGGCTGGAAACGCCATATATTTT. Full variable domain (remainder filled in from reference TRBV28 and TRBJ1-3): DVKVTQSSRYLVKRTGEKVFLECVQDMDHENMFWYRQDPGLGLRLIYFSYDVKMKEKGDIPEGYSVSREKKERFSLILESASTNQTSMYLCASRPAHRAGNAIYFGEGSWLTVV.

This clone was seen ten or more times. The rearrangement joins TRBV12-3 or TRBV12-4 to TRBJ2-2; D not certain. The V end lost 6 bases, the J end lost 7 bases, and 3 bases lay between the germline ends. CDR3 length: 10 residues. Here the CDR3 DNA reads TGTGCCAGCAGAGGCGGGGAGCTGTTTTTT. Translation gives CASRGGELFF.

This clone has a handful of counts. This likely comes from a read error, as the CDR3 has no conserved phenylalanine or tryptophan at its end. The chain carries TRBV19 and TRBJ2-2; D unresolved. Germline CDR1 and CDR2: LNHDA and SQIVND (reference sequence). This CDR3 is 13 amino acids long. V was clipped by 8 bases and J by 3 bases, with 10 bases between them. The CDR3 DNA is TGTGCCAGTTGGGCAGGTCACACCGGGGAGCTGTTTTCT. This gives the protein CASWAGHTGELFS.

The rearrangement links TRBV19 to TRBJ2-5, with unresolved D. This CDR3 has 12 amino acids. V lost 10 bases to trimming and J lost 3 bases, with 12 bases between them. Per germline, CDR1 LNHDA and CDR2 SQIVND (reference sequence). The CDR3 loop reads CATGTWEETQYF. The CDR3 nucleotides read TGTGCCACAGGTACATGGGAAGAGACCCAGTACTTC.

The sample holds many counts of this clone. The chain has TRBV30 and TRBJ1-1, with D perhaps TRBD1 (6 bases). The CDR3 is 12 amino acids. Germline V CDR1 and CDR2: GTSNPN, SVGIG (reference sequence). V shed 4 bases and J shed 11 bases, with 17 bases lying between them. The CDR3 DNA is TGTGCCTGGAAGGGGGAATTAAGGAGGGCTTTCTTT. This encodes CAWKGELRRAFF.

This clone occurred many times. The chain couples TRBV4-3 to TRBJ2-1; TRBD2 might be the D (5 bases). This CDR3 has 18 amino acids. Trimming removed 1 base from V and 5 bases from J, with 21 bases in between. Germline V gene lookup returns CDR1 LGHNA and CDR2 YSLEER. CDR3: CASSQVGSWRAPDNEQFF. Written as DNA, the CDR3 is TGCGCCAGCAGCCAAGTAGGTTCGTGGCGGGCCCCAGACAATGAGCAGTTCTTC.

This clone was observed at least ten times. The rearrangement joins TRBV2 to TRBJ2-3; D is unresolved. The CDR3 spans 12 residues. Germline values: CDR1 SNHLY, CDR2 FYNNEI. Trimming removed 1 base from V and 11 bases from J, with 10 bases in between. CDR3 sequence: CASSEGVFGQYF. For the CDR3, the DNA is TGTGCCAGCAGTGAAGGGGTATTTGGGCAGTATTTT.

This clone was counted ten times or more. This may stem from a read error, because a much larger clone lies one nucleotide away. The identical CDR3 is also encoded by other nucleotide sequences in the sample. The CDR3, as DNA: TGTGCCAGCAGTGATTCCGGGCCGTACGCTGGCTACACCTTC. It encodes CASSDSGPYAGYTF. J is TRBJ1-2 and V is TRBV25-1; D unclear. Per germline, CDR1 MGHDK and CDR2 SYGVNS. This CDR3 region has 14 residues. Trimming pared 3 bases from V and 7 bases from J, leaving 15 bases between.

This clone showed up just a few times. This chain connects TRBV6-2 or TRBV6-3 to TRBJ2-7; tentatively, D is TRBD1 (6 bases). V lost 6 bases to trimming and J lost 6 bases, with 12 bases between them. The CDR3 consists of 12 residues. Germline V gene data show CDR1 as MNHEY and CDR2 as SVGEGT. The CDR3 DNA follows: TGTGCCAGCAGAACTACAGGGTTCGAGCAGTACTTC. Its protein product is CASRTTGFEQYF.

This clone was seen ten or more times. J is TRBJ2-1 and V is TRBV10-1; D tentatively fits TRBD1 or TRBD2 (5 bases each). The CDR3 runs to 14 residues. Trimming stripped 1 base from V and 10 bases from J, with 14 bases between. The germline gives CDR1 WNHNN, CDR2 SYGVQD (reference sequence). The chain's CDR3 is CASSEFRDESEQFF. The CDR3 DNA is TGCGCCAGCAGTGAGTTTAGGGACGAGAGCGAGCAGTTCTTC.

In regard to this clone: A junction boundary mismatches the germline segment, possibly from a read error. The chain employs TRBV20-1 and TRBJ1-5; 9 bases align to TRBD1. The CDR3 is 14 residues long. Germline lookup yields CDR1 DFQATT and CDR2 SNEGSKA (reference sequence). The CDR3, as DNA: TGCAGTGCCAGGGACAGGGAAGACAATCAGCCCAAGCATTTT. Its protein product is CSARDREDNQPKHF.

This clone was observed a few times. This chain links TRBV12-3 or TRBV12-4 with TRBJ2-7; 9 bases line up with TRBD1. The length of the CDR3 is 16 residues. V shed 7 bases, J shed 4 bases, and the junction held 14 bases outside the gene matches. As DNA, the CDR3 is TGTGCCAGCAACACCGGGACAGGGCCCCCCGAGTACGAGCAGTACTTC. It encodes CASNTGTGPPEYEQYF.

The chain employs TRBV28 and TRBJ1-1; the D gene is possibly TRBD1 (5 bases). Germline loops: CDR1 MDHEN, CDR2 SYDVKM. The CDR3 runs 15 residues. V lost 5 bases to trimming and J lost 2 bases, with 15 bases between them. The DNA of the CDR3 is TGTGCCAGCAGTCCGGGGACTTCGGGAAACACTGAAGCTTTCTTT. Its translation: CASSPGTSGNTEAFF.